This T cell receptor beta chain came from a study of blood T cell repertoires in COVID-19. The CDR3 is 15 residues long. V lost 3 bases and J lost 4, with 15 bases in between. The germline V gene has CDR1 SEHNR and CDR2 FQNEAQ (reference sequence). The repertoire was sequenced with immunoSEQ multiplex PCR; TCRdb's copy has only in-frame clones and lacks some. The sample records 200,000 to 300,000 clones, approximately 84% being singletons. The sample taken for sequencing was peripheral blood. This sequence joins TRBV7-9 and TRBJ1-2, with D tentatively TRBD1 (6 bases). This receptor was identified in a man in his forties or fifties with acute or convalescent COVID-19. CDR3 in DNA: TGTGCCAGCAGCTTGGGTGGGACACTCCGCTATGGCTACACCTTC. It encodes CASSLGGTLRYGYTF.